This T cell receptor (beta chain) was retrieved from a study of T cells after yellow fever vaccination. Deletions cut 1 base from V and 2 bases from J, with 11 bases between. The CDR3 has 16 residues. Germline lookup yields CDR1 SGHTA and CDR2 FQGNSA. In making TCR cDNA, 5'RACE template switching added a universal primer site and UMIs to it. TCRdb redid the calling of the 5' RACE reads with MiXCR, one entry per CDR3 protein. The sample shows fewer than 500,000 distinct CDR3 sequences, roughly a sixth of them seen only once. Material: PBMCs, obtained before the yellow fever booster vaccination. The TCR sequence derives from a man aged 18 to 35 who received the YFV17D yellow fever vaccine. V is TRBV7-2 and J is TRBJ2-2, with D perhaps TRBD1 (6 bases). The CDR3 protein is CASSLEGTRNTGELFF. The CDR3 DNA is TGTGCCAGCAGCTTAGAAGGGACAAGAAACACCGGGGAGCTGTTTTTT.